This section outlines one T cell receptor beta chain sequence together with its context. Its antigen target is currently unknown. No much larger clone is present one base from it, and per-base qualities are unavailable. The library relied on the immunoSEQ multiplex PCR assay. The study's own analysis went as follows. A statistical classification framework was developed to diagnose cytomegalovirus status using the catalog of TCR beta chain sequences. As stored in TCRdb, this immuneACCESS dataset retains in-frame rearrangements with V and J assigned. A fraction of the clones does not appear; measured against another copy, unresolved V genes explain less than half of the discrepancy, and the remainder lacks a known reason. V and J calls and clone size are copied from that table; D and trimming were computed from the DNA. This sample comprises 100,000 to 150,000 clones, about 96% of them detected only once. 1.7% of the sample comes from the top ten.

Separate from the approximately 700-subject first cohort, the validation cohort of 120 subjects was the group to which the donors belonged. The CDR3 starts with the cysteine, ends with the phenylalanine, and has 13 residues. Kept here is only the CDR3 DNA, which spans 39 bases and is read in frame from base 1. V loses 0 bases of germline sequence and J loses 2 bases, and the interval between the two ends is 5 bases. From a lookup of the germline V gene, CDR1 and CDR2 are LGHNA and YNFKEQ. The data are from a study of cytomegalovirus exposure and HLA in healthy donors (dated by TCRdb to 2016 to 2017). Describing the broader study: According to a later analysis, the 120 or so validation repertoires were produced on the same platform as the approximately 610 repertoires of the first cohort. The aim of the study was to test whether cataloging public T cell receptors could identify signatures of past pathogen exposure. Besides the first cohort of roughly 660 subjects, a separate validation cohort made up of around 120 different subjects was used. The study combined high-throughput TCR immunosequencing, statistical association of individual TCRs with disease status, and machine learning to predict cytomegalovirus infection status. What the authors observed across the whole study: Cytomegalovirus status was reported to be diagnosed by the classifier with high specificity and sensitivity in both the original and validation cohorts. A few of the identified cytomegalovirus-associated TCR beta chains were confirmed in vitro to be specific for cytomegalovirus antigens. While some public TCRs were present in many individuals, most TCR sequences turned up only very rarely across donors. According to the authors, the approach could potentially be generalized to other disease states and immunological phenotypes. Subsequent analysis determined that TCRs grouped into clusters in the first cohort also showed a tendency toward co-occurrence across the roughly 130 validation repertoires, and 85% to 95% of cluster scores exceeded 0. A total of 150 or so TCR beta chains were listed by the study as associated with cytomegalovirus. The validation cohort had no HLA typing available for a later analysis, so co-occurrence within that cohort was assessed over all 120 or so repertoires.

The V gene is TRBV4-2 and the J gene is TRBJ2-7; the D gene is unclear. The sequence was obtained from a man aged 18-30 years in good health and CMV-seronegative. The sequencing input was PBMCs. The CDR3 reads as follows: CASSQDSPYEQYF. At the DNA level, the sequence is TGTGCCAGCAGCCAAGATAGTCCCTACGAGCAGTACTTC.